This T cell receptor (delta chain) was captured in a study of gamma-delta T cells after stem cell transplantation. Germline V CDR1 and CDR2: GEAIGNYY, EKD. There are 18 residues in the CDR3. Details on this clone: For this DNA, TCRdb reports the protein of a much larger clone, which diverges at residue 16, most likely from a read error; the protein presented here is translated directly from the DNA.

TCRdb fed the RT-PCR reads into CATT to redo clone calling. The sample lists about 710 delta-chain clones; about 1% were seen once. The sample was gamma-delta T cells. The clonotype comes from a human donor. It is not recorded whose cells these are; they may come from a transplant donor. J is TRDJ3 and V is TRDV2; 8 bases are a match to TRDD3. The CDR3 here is CACDTAGDTSWDTRQVFF. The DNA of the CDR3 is TGTGCCTGTGACACCGCTGGGGATACTTCCTGGGACACCCGACAGGTGTTTTTC.